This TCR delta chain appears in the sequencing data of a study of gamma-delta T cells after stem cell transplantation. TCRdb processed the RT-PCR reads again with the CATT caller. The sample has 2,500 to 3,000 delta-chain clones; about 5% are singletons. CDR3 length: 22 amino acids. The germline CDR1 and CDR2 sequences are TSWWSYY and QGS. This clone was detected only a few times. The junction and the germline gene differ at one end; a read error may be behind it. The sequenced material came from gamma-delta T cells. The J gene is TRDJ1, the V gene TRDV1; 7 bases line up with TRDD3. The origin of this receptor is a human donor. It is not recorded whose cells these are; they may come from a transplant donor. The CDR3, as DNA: TGTGCTCCTGGGGAACTGGGGATGTTGGGGGGACTACATCCCTTTTACACCGATAAACTCATCTTT. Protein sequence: CAPGELGMLGGLHPFYTDKLIF.